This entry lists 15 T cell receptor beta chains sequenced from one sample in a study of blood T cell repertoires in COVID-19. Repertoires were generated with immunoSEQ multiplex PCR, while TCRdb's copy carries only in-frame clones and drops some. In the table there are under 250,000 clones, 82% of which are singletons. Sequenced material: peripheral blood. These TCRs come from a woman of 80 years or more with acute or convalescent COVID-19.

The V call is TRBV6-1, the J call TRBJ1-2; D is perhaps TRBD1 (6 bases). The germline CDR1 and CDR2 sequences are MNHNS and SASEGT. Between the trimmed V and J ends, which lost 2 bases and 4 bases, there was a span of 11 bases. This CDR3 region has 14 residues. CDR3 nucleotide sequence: TGTGCCAGCAGTGAATTTGGGGGCGCCTATGGCTACACCTTC. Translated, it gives CASSEFGGAYGYTF.

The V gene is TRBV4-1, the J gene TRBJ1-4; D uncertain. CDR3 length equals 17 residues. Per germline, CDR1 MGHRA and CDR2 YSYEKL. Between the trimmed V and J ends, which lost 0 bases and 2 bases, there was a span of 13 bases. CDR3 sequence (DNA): TGCGCCAGCAGCCAAGAGCCTACCCGAGGGACTAATGAAAAACTGTTTTTT. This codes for CASSQEPTRGTNEKLFF.

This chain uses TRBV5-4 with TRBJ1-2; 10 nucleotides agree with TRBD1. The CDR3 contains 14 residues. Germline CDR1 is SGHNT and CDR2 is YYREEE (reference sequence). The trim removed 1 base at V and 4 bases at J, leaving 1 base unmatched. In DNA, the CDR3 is TGTGCCAGCAGCTTGAGGGACAGGGGCTATGGCTACACCTTC. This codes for CASSLRDRGYGYTF.

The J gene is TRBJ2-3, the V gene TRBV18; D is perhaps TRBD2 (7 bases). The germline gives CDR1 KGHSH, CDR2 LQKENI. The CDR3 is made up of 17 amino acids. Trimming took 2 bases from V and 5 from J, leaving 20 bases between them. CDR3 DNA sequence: TGTGCCAGCTCACCAATGGAGGTTGCGGGGGCTGGAGATACGCAGTATTTT. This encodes CASSPMEVAGAGDTQYF. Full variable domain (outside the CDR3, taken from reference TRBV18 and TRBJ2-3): NAGVMQNPRHLVRRRGQEARLRCSPMKGHSHVYWYRQLPEEGLKFMVYLQKENIIDESGMPKERFSAEFPKEGPSILRIQQVVRGDSAAYFCASSPMEVAGAGDTQYFGPGTRLTVL.

The CDR3 nucleotides read TGTGCCAGCAGCTTGGGACTAGCGGGGGAAGAGACCCAGTACTTC. This encodes CASSLGLAGEETQYF. This chain links TRBV5-8 with TRBJ2-5; 12 nucleotides match TRBD2. In germline, CDR1 is SGHTS, CDR2 YDEGEE. V was clipped by 0 bases and J by 3 bases; unmatched bases: 0. The CDR3 loop spans 15 amino acids.

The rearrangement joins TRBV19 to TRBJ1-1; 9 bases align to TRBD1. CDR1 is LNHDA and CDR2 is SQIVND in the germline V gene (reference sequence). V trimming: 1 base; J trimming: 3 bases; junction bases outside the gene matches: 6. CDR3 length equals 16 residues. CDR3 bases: TGTGCCAGTAGTATAGGGACGAGGACAGGGGACACTGAAGCTTTCTTT. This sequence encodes CASSIGTRTGDTEAFF.

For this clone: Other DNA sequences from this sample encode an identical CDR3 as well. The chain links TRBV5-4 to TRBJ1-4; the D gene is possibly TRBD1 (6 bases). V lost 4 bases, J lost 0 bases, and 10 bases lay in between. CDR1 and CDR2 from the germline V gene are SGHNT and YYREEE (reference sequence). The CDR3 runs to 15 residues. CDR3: CASSPGVPTNEKLFF. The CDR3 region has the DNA TGTGCCAGCAGCCCAGGGGTACCAACTAATGAAAAACTGTTTTTT.

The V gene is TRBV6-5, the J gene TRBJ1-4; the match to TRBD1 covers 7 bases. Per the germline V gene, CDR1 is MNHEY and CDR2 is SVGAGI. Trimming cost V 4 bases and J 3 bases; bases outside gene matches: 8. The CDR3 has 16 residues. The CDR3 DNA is TGTGCCAGCAGTTTCGCCGAGGGACAGCCTAATGAAAAACTGTTTTTT. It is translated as CASSFAEGQPNEKLFF.

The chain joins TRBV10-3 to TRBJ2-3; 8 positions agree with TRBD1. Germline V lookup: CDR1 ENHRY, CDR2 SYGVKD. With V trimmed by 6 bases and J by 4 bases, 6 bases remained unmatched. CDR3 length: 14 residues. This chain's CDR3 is CAISLGQGADTQYF. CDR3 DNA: TGTGCCATCAGCCTAGGACAGGGCGCAGATACGCAGTATTTT.

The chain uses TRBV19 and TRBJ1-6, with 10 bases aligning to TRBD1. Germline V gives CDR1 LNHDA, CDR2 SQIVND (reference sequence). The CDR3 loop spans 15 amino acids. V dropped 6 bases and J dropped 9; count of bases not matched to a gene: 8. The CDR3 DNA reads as TGTGCCAGTAGCAAAGCCGGGACAGGGGTTTCACCCCTCCACTTT. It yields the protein CASSKAGTGVSPLHF.

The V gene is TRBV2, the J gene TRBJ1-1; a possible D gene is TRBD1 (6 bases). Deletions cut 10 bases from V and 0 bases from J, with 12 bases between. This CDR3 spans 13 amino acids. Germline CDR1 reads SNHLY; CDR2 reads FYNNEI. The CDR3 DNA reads TGTGCCACCCTGACAGGAGTGAACACTGAAGCTTTCTTT. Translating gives CATLTGVNTEAFF.

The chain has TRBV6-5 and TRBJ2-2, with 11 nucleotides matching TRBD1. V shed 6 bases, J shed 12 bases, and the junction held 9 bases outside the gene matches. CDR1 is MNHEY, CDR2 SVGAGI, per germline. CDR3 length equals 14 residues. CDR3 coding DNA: TGTGCCAGCAGCCCCGGACAGGGGGCTTATAAGCTGTTTTTT. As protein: CASSPGQGAYKLFF.

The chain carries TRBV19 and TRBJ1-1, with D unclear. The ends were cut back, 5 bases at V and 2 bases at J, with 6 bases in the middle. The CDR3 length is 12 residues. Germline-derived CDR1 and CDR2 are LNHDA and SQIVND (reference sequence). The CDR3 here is CASSRLNTEAFF. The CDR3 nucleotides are TGTGCCAGTAGTCGACTTAACACTGAAGCTTTCTTT.

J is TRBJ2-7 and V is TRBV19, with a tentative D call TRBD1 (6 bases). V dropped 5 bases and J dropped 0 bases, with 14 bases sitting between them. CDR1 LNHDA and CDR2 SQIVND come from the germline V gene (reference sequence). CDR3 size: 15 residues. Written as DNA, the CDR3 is TGTGCCAGTAGTGTGGACAGCTACATCTCCTACGAGCAGTACTTC. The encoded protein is CASSVDSYISYEQYF.

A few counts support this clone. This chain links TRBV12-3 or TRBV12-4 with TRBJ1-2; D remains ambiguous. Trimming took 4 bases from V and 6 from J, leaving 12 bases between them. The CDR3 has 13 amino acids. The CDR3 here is CASSSGEGDGYTF. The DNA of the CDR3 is TGTGCCAGCAGTTCCGGAGAGGGAGATGGCTACACCTTC.